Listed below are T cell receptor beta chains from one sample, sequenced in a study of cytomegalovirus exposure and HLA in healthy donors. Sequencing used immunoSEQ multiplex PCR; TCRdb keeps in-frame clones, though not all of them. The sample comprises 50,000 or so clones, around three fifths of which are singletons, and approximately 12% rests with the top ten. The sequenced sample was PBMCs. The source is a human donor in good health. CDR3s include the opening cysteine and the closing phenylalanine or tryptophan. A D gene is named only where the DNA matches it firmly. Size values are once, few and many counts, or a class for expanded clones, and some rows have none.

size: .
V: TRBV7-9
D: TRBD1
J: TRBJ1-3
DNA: TGTGCCAGCAGCTCCGACAGGGGGGCTGGAAACACCATATATTTT
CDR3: CASSSDRGAGNTIYF

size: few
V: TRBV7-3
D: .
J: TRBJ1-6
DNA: TGTGCCAGCAGCTTAGGGAGTAATTCACCCCTCCACTTT
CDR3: CASSLGSNSPLHF

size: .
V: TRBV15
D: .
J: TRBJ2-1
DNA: TGTGCCACCAGCAGGAGGGGACAATTCGATGAGCAGTTCTTC
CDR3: CATSRRGQFDEQFF

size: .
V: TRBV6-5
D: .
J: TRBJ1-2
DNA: TGTGCCAGCAGGGGACGGGACTTGTATGGCTACACCTTC
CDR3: CASRGRDLYGYTF

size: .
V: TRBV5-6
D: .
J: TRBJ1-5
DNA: TGTGCCAGCAGCTTGGCTCAGGGCAATCAGCCCCAGCATTTT
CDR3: CASSLAQGNQPQHF

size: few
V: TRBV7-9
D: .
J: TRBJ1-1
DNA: TGTGCCAGCAGCTTCGGGGGGCGGAACACTGAAGCTTTCTTT
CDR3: CASSFGGRNTEAFF

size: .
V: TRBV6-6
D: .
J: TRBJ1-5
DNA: TGTGCCAGCAGTGGGACATACCGTTTGTCGAATCAGCCCCAGCATTTT
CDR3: CASSGTYRLSNQPQHF

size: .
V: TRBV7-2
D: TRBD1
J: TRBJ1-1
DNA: TGTGCCAGCAGCCCCCAAAGCGCAGGGGGGCGCGAAGCTTTCTTT
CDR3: CASSPQSAGGREAFF

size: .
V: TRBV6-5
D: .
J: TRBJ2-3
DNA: TGTGCCAGCAGTTACTCGCGGGGGCCGAGAGGAGATACGCAGTATTTT
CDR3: CASSYSRGPRGDTQYF

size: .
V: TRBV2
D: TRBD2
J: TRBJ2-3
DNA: TGTGCCAGCAGAAGGGAATTAGCGGGGGGGCATACGCAGTATTTT
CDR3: CASRRELAGGHTQYF

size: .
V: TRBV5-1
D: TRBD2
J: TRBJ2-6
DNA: TGCGCCAGTCATGCTGGGGGGGATGGGGCCAACGTCCTGACTTTC
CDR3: CASHAGGDGANVLTF

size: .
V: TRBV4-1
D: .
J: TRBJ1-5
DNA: TGCGCCAGCAGCCGCAGGGATAGCAATCAGCCCCAGCATTTT
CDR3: CASSRRDSNQPQHF

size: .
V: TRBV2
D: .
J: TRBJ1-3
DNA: TGTGCCAGCAGTGAACGTAGCTCTGGAAACACCATATATTTT
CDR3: CASSERSSGNTIYF

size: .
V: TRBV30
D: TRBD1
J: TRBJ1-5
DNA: TGTGCCTGGGGAGGACAGGCAAATCAGCCCCAGCATTTT
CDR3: CAWGGQANQPQHF

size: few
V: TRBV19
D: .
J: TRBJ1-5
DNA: TGTGCCAGTAGAGCCGGGACATTTTATAGCAATCAGCCCCAGCATTTT
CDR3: CASRAGTFYSNQPQHF

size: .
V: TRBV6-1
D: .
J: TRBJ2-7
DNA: TGTGCCAGCAGTGAAAGGGGCCAGGGAGGCGAGCAGTACTTC
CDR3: CASSERGQGGEQYF

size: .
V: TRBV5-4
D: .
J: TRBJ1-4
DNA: TGTGCCAGCAGTTCAGCAACTAATGAAAAACTGTTTTTT
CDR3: CASSSATNEKLFF